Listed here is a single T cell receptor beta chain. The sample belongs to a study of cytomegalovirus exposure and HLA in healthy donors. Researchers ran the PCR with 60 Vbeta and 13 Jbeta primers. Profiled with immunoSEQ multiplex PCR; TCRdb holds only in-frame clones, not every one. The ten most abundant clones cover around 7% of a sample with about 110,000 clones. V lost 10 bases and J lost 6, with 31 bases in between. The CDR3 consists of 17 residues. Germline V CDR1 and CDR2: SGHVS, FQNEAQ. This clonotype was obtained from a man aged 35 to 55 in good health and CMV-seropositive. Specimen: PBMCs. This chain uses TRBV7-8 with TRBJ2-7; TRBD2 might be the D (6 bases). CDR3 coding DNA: TGTGCCACCACCTCCCCCTCGTCTGGGACTGATCCTTCCGAGCAGTACTTC. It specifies CATTSPSSGTDPSEQYF.